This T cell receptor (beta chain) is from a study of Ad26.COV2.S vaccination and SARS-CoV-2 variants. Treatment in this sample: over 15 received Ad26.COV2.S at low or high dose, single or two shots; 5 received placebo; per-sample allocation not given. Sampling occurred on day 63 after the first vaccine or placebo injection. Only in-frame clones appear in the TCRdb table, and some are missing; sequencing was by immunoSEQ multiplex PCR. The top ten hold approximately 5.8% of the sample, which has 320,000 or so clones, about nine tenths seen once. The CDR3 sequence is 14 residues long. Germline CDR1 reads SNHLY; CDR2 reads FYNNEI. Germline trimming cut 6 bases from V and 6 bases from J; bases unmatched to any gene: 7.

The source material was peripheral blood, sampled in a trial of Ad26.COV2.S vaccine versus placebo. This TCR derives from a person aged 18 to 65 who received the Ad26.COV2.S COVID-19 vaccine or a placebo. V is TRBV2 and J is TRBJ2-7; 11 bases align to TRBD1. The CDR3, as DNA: TGTGCCAGCAGGGACAGGGGGCAGGTGTTCGAGCAGTACTTC. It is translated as CASRDRGQVFEQYF.